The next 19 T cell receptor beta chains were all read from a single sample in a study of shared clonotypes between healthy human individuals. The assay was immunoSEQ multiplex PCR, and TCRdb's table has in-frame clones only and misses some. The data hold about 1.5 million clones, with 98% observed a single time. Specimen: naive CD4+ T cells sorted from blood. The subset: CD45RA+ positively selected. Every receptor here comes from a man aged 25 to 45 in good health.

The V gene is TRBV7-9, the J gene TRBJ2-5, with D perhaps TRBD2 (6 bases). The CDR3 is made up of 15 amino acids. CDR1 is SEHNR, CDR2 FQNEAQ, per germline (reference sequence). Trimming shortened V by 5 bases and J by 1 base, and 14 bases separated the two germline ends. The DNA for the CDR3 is TGTGCCAGCAGCCTAGGGACTCTTTTCCAAGAGACCCAGTACTTC. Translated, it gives CASSLGTLFQETQYF. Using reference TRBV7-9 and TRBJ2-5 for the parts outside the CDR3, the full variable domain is DTGVSQNPRHKITKRGQNVTFRCDPISEHNRLYWYRQTLGQGPEFLTYFQNEAQLEKSRLLSDRFSAERPKGSFSTLEIQRTEQGDSAMYLCASSLGTLFQETQYFGPGTRLLVL.

This chain's CDR3 is CSVYGTADQETQYF. For the CDR3, the DNA is TGCAGCGTTTACGGGACAGCCGATCAAGAGACCCAGTACTTC. The chain joins TRBV29-1 to TRBJ2-5, with TRBD1 matching over 7 bases. V gave up 5 bases and J gave up 2 bases; unmatched junction bases: 8. Germline CDR1 SQVTM, CDR2 ANQGSEA. The CDR3 totals 14 residues.

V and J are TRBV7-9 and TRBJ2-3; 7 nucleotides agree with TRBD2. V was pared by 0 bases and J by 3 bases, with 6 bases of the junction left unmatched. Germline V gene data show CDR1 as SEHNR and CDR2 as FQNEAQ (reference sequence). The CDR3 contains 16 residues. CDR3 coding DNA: TGTGCCAGCAGCTTAGCGGATGGCGGGAGAACAGATACGCAGTATTTT. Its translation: CASSLADGGRTDTQYF.

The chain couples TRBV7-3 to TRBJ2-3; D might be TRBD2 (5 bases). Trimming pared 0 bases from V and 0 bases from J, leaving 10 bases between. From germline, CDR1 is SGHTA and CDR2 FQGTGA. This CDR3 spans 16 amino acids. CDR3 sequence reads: CASSLTGRASTDTQYF. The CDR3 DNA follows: TGTGCCAGCAGCTTAACTGGGCGGGCCAGCACAGATACGCAGTATTTT.

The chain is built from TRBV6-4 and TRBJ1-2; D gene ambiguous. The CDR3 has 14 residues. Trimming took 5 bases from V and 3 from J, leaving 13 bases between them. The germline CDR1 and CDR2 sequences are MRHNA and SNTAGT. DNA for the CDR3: TGTGCCAGCAGTATGGGAGTAAAGGACTATGGCTACACCTTC. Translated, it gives CASSMGVKDYGYTF.

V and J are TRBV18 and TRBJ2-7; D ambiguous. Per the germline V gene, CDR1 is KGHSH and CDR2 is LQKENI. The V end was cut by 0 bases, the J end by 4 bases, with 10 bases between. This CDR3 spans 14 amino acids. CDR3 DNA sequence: TGTGCCAGCTCACCACCAACCCCGGCTTACGAGCAGTACTTC. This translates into CASSPPTPAYEQYF.

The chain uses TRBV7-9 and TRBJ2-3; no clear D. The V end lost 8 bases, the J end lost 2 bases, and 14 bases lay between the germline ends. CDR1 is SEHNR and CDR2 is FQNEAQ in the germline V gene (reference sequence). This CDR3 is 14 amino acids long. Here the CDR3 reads CASFPSSFTDTQYF. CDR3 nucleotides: TGTGCCAGCTTCCCGAGCTCGTTCACAGATACGCAGTATTTT.

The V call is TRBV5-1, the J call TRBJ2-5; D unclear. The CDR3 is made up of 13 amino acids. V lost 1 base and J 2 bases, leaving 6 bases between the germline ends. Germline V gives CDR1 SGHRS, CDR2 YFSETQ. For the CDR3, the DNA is TGCGCCAGCAGCTTGAAGGGACAAGAGACCCAGTACTTC. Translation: CASSLKGQETQYF.

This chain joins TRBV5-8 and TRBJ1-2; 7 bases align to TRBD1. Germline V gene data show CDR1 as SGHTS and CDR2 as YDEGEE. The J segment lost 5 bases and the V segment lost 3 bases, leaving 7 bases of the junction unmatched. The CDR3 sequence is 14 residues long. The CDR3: CASSSRGLGYGYTF. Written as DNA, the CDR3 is TGTGCCAGCAGCTCCAGGGGGTTGGGATATGGCTACACCTTC.

The CDR3 sequence is CASSLTRKETQYF. DNA of the CDR3: TGTGCCAGTAGTCTTACCCGAAAAGAGACCCAGTACTTC. The V call is TRBV19, the J call TRBJ2-5; D is uncertain. Trimming took 5 bases from V and 3 from J, leaving 10 bases between them. Germline CDR1 and CDR2: LNHDA and SQIVND (reference sequence). The CDR3 totals 13 residues.

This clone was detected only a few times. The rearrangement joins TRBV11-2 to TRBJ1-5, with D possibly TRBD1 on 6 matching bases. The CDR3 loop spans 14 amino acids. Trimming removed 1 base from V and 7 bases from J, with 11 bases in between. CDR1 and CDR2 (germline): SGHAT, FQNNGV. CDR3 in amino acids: CASSLAGGWQPQHF. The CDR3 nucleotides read TGTGCCAGCAGCTTAGCCGGGGGCTGGCAGCCCCAGCATTTT.

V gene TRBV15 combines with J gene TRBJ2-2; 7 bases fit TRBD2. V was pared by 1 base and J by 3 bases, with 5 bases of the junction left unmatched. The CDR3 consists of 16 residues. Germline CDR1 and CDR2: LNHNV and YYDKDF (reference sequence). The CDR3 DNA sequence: TGTGCCACCAGCAGAGCTAGCGGAATAGACACCGGGGAGCTGTTTTTT. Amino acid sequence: CATSRASGIDTGELFF.

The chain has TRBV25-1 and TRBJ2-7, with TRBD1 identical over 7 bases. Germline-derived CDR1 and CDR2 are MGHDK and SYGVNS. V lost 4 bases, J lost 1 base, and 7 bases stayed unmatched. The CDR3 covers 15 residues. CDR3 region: CASSATGTASYEQYF. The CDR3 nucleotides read TGTGCCAGCAGTGCGACCGGGACAGCATCCTACGAGCAGTACTTC.

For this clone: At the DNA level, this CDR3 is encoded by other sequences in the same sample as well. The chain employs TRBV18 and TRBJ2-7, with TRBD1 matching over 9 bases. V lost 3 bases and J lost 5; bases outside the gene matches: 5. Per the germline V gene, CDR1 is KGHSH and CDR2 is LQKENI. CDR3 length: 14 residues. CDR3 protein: CASSPLQGAHEQYF. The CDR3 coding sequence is TGTGCCAGCTCACCTCTACAGGGGGCTCACGAGCAGTACTTC.

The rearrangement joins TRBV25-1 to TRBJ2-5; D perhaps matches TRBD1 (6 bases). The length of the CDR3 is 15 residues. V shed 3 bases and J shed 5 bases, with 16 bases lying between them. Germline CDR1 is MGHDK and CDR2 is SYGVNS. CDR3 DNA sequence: TGTGCCAGCAGTGAGTACAGGGCCGGGCGGGAGACCCAGTACTTC. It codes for CASSEYRAGRETQYF.

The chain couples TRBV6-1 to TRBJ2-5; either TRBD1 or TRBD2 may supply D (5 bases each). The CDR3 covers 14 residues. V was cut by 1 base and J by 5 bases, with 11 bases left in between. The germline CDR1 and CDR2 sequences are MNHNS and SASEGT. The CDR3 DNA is TGTGCCAGCAGTGAAGGAGGGGACCTGGAGACCCAGTACTTC. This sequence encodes CASSEGGDLETQYF.

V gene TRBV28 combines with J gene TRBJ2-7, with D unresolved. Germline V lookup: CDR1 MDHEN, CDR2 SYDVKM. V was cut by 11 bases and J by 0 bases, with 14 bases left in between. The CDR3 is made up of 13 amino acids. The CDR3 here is CAVPSSSSYEQYF. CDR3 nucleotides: TGTGCCGTCCCGAGCAGCAGCTCCTACGAGCAGTACTTC.

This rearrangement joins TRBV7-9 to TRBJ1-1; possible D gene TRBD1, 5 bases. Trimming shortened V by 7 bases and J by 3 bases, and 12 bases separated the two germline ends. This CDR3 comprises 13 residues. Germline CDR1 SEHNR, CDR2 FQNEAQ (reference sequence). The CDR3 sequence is CASTWDADTEAFF. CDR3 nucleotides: TGTGCCAGCACCTGGGACGCAGACACTGAAGCTTTCTTT.

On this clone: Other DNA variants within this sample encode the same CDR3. The CDR3, as DNA: TGCGCCAGCAGCTTGAACTCCGCGAACACCGGGGAGCTGTTTTTT. Its translation is CASSLNSANTGELFF. The chain couples TRBV5-1 to TRBJ2-2; D unclear. Per the germline V gene, CDR1 is SGHRS and CDR2 is YFSETQ. V was trimmed by 1 base and J by 0 bases, leaving 7 bases between them. The CDR3 runs to 15 residues.